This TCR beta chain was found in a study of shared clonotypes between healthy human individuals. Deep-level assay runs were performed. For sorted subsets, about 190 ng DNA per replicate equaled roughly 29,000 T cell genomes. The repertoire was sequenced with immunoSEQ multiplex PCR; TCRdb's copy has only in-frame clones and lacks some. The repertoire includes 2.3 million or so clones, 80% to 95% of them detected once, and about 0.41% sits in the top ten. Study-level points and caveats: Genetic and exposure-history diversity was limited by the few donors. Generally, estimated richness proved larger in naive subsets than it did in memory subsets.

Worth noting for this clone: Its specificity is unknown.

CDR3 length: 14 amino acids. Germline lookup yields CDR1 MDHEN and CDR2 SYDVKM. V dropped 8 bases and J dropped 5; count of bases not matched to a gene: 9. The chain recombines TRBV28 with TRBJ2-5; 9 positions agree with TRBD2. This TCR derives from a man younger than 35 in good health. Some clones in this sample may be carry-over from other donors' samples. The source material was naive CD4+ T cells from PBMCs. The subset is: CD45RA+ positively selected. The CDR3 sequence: CASRGGRVRETQYF. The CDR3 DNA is TGTGCCAGCCGTGGCGGGAGGGTACGGGAGACCCAGTACTTC.